The clone carrying this T cell receptor beta chain occurred a few times. Its antigen is not identified. Healthy Caucasian individuals made up all the donors. Germline V gives CDR1 MGHRA, CDR2 YSYEKL. The CDR3 consists of 16 residues. V was pared by 2 bases and J by 2 bases, with 13 bases between. TCRdb passed the 5' RACE reads through MiXCR, listing each CDR3 protein once. Here the sample spans around 280,000 distinct CDR3 sequences, around 8.8% being singletons. The data were obtained in a study of identical twins. Points from the study as a whole: Twin pairs' shared out-of-frame alpha sequences were enriched in low generation probability.

The sample was also linked to a second study, of yellow fever vaccine responses in identical twins.

The sequence derives from a woman in her late teens or twenties in good health. Specimen: memory (CD45RO+) T cells sorted from blood. This chain links TRBV4-1 with TRBJ2-1, with D unclear. DNA of the CDR3: TGCGCCAGCAGCCAATTAGACATAGTAACCTACAATGAGCAGTTCTTC. Residues: CASSQLDIVTYNEQFF.